This TCR beta chain was recorded in a study of shared clonotypes between healthy human individuals. At the level of the study: With ages of 18 to 49, the donors were two women and a few men.

Each subset's genomic DNA was split evenly across several immunoSEQ plates. Sequencing used immunoSEQ multiplex PCR; TCRdb keeps in-frame clones, though not all of them. The data contain approximately 2.1 million clones, 93% of them seen just once; the ten biggest clones take up about 0.37%. Findings and limits, study-wide: Depth was large, yet rarefaction showed that sorted-subset sequencing was incomplete. The study generally estimated greater richness for naive than memory subsets.

The CDR3 has 15 amino acids. Between the trimmed V and J ends, which lost 1 base and 5 bases, there was a span of 11 bases. CDR1 is MNHNS, CDR2 SASEGT, per germline. A remark on this clone: Its antigen remains unidentified.

V is TRBV6-1 and J is TRBJ1-4; TRBD1 is a possible D gene (6 bases). The sample was naive CD4+ T cells from PBMCs. Subset noted: CD45RA+ positively selected. The TCR was taken from a man between 18 and 29 years old in good health. Some clones in this sample may be carry-over from other donors' samples. The CDR3 nucleotides are TGTGCCAGCAGTGAAGTTGGGGGGCGAAATGAAAAACTGTTTTTT. Encoded protein: CASSEVGGRNEKLFF.